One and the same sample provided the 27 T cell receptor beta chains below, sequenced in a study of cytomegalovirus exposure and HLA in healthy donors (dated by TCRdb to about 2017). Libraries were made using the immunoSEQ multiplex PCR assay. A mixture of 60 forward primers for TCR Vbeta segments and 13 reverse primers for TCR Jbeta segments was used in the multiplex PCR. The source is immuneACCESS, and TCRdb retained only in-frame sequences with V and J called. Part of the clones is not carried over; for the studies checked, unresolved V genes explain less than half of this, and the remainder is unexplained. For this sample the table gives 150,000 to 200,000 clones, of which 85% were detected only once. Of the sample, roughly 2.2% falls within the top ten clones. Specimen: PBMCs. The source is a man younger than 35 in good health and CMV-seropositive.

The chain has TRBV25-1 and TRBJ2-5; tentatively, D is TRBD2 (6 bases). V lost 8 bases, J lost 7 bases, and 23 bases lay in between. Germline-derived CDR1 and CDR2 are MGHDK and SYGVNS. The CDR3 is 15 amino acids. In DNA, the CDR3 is TGTGCCAGCGGAGGAGGCGGGGTCCTTGCGGGGACCCAGTACTTC. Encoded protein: CASGGGGVLAGTQYF.

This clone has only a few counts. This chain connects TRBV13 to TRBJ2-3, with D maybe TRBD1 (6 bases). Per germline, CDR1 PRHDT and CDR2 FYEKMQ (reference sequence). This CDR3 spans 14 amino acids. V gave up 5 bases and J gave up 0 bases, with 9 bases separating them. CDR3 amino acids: CASSDRPSTDTQYF. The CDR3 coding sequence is TGTGCCAGCAGCGACAGGCCGAGCACAGATACGCAGTATTTT.

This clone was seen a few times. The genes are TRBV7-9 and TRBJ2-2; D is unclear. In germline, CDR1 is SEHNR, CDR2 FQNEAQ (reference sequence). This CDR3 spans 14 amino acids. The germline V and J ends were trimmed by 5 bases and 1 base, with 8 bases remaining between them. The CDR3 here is CASSPHGNTGELFF. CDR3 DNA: TGTGCCAGCAGCCCCCACGGGAACACCGGGGAGCTGTTTTTT.

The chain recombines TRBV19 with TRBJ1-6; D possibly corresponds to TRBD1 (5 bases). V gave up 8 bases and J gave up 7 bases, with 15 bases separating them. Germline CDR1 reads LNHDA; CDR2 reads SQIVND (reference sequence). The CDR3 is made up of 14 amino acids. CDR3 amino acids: CASGIQDTNSPLHF. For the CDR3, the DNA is TGTGCCAGTGGCATCCAGGACACAAATTCACCCCTCCACTTT.

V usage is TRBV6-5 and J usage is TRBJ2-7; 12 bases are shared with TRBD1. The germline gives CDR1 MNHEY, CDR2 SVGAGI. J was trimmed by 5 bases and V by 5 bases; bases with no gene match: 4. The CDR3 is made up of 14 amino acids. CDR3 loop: CASSPGTGGNEQYF. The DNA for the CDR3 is TGTGCCAGCAGTCCCGGGACAGGGGGCAACGAGCAGTACTTC.

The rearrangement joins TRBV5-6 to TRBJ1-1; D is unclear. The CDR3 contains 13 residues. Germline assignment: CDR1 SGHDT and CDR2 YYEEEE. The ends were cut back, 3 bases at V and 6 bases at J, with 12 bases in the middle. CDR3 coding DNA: TGTGCCAGCAGCTCCTTCAGGTACCCTGAAGCTTTCTTT. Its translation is CASSSFRYPEAFF.

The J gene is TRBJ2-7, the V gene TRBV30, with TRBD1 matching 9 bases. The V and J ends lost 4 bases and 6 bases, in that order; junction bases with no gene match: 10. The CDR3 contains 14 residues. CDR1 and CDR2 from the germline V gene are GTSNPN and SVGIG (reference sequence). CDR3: CAWNIGTGRVEQYF. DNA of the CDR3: TGTGCCTGGAACATAGGGACAGGGCGGGTCGAGCAGTACTTC.

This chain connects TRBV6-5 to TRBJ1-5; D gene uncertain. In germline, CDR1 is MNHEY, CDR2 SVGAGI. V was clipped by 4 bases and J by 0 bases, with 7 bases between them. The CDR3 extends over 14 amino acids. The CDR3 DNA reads TGTGCCAGCAGTTCCAATCCTAGCAATCAGCCCCAGCATTTT. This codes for CASSSNPSNQPQHF.

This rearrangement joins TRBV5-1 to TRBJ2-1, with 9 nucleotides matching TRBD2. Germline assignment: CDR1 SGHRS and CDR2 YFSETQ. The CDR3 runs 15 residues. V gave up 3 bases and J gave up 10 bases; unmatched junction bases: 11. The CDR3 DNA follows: TGCGCCAGCAGCTCCGGGGGACTAGCCAGTCAAGAGCAGTTCTTC. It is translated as CASSSGGLASQEQFF.

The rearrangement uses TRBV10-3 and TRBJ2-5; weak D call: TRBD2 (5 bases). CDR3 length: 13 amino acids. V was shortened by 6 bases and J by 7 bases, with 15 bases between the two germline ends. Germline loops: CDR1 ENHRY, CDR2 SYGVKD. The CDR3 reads CAISGNQRGTQYF. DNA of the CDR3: TGTGCCATCAGCGGGAACCAACGAGGGACCCAGTACTTC.

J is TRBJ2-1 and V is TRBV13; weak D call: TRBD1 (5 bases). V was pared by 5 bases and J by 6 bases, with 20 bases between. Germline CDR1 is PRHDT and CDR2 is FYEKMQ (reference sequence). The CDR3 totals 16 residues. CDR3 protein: CASSPLIGQNSNEQFF. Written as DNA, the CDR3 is TGTGCCAGCAGCCCACTGATCGGACAAAATTCCAATGAGCAGTTCTTC.

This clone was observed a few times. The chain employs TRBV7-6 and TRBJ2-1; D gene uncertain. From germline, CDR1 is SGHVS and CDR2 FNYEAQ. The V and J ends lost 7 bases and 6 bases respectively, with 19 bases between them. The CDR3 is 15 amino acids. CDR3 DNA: TGTGCCAGCACCCTATCTGGCGGCGTACCCAATGAGCAGTTCTTC. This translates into CASTLSGGVPNEQFF.

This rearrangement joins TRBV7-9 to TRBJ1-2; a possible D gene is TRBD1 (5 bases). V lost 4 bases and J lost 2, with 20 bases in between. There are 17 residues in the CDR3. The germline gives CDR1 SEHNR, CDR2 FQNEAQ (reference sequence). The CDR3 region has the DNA TGTGCCAGCAGCTCCACAGGTCGGAAATCTTCGAACTATGGCTACACCTTC. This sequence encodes CASSSTGRKSSNYGYTF. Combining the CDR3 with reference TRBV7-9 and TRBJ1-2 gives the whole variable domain DTGVSQNPRHKITKRGQNVTFRCDPISEHNRLYWYRQTLGQGPEFLTYFQNEAQLEKSRLLSDRFSAERPKGSFSTLEIQRTEQGDSAMYLCASSSTGRKSSNYGYTFGSGTRLTVV.

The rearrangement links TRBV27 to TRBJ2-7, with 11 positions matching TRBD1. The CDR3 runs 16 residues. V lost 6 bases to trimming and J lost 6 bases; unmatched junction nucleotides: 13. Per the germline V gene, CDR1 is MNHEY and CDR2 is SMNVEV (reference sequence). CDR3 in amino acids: CASSPWRTGGEGEQYF. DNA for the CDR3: TGTGCCAGCAGCCCTTGGAGGACAGGGGGCGAGGGCGAGCAGTACTTC.

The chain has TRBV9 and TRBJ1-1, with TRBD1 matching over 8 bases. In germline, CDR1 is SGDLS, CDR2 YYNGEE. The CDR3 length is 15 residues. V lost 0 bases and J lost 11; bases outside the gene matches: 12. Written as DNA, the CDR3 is TGTGCCAGCAGCGTAGAAGGGACAGGTGGGACCCCGGCTTTCTTT. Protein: CASSVEGTGGTPAFF. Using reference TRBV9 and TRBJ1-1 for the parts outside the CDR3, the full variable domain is DSGVTQTPKHLITATGQRVTLRCSPRSGDLSVYWYQQSLDQGLQFLIQYYNGEERAKGNILERFSAQQFPDLHSELNLSSLELGDSALYFCASSVEGTGGTPAFFGQGTRLTVV.

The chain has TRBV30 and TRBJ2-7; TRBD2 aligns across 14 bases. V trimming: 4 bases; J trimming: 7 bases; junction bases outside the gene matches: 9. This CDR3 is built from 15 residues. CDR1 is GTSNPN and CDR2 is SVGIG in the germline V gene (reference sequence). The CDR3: CAWNSGLAGGLEQYF. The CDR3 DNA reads TGTGCCTGGAATTCAGGACTAGCGGGGGGCCTGGAGCAGTACTTC.

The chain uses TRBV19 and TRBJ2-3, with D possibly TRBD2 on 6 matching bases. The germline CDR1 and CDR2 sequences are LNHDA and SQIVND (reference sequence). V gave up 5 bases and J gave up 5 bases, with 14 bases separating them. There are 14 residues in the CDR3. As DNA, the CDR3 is TGTGCCAGTAGTGTCGGGACTGACATAGATACGCAGTATTTT. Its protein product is CASSVGTDIDTQYF.

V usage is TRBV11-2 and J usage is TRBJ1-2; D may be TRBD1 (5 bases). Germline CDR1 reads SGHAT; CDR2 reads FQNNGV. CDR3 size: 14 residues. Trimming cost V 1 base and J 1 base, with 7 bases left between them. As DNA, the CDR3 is TGTGCCAGCAGCTTAGCCAGGGTTAACTATGGCTACACCTTC. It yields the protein CASSLARVNYGYTF. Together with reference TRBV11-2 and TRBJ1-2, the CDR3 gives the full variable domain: EAGVAQSPRYKIIEKRQSVAFWCNPISGHATLYWYQQILGQGPKLLIQFQNNGVVDDSQLPKDRFSAERLKGVDSTLKIQPAKLEDSAVYLCASSLARVNYGYTFGSGTRLTVV.

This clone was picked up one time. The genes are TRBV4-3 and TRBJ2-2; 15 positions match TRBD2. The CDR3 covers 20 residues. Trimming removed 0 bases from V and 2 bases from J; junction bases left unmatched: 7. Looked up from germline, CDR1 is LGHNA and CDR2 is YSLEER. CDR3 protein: CASSQDPGLAGGLNTGELFF. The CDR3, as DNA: TGCGCCAGCAGCCAAGATCCCGGACTAGCGGGGGGGCTTAACACCGGGGAGCTGTTTTTT.

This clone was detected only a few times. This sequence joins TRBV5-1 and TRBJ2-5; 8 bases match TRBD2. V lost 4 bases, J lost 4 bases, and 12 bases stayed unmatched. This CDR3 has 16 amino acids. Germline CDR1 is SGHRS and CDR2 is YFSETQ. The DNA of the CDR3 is TGCGCCAGCAGCCCGAAAGGTCTAGCGGGTGGAGAGACCCAGTACTTC. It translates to CASSPKGLAGGETQYF.

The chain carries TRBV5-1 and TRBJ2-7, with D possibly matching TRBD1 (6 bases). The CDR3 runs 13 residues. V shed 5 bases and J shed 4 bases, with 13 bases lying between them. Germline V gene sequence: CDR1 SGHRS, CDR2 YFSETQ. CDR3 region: CASRGAPTYEQYF. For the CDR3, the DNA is TGCGCCAGCAGGGGGGCACCGACTTACGAGCAGTACTTC. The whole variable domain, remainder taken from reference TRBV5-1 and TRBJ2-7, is KAGVTQTPRYLIKTRGQQVTLSCSPISGHRSVSWYQQTPGQGLQFLFEYFSETQRNKGNFPGRFSGRQFSNSRSEMNVSTLELGDSALYLCASRGAPTYEQYFGPGTRLTVT.

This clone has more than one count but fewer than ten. The CDR3 bases are TGCGCCAGCGGGGTCGGGCTAGCGACAATGAGAACGTCCGACAATGAGCAGTTCTTC. This codes for CASGVGLATMRTSDNEQFF. The chain links TRBV5-1 to TRBJ2-1; a possible D gene is TRBD2 (6 bases). The V end lost 7 bases, the J end lost 5 bases, and 31 bases lay between the germline ends. CDR1 and CDR2 (germline): SGHRS, YFSETQ. The length of the CDR3 is 19 residues.

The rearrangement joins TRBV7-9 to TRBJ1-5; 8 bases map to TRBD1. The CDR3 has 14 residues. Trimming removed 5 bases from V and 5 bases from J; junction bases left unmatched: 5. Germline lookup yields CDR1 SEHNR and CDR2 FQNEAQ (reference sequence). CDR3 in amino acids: CASSGQGAHQPQHF. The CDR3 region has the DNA TGTGCCAGCAGCGGTCAGGGGGCCCATCAGCCCCAGCATTTT.

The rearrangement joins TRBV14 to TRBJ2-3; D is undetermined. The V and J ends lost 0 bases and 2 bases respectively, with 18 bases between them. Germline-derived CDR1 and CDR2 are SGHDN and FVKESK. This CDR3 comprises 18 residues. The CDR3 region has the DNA TGTGCCAGCAGCCAAGATAATCCCACCTATATGCTCACAGATACGCAGTATTTT. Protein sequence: CASSQDNPTYMLTDTQYF.

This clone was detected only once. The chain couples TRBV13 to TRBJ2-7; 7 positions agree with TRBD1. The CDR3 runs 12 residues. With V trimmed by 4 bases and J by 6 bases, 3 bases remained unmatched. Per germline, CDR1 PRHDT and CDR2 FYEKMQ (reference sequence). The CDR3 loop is CASSSDRAEQYF. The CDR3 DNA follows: TGTGCCAGCAGCTCCGACAGGGCCGAGCAGTACTTC.

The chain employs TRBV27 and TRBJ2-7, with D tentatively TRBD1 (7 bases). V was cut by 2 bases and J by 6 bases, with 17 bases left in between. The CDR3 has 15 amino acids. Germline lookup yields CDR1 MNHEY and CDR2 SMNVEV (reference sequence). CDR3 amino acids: CASSLEGGTDAEQYF. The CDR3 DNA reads TGTGCCAGCAGTTTAGAAGGGGGGACAGACGCCGAGCAGTACTTC.

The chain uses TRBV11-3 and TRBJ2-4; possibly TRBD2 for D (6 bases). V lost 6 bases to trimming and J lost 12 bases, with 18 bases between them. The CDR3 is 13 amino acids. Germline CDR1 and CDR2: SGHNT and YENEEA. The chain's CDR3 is CASREPGGGSQYF. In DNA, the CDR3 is TGTGCCAGCAGAGAACCGGGTGGGGGGAGTCAGTACTTC.